The rows below give T cell receptor beta chains drawn from one sample of a study of human T cells and chemical hapten exposure. Each CDR3 protein is one row after TCRdb ran MiXCR on the RACE reads. The repertoire holds 35,000 or so distinct CDR3 sequences, with over 5.5% as singletons. Sequencing used whole blood, obtained in connection with sensitization to the hapten diphenylcyclopropenone (DPC). Source of these receptors: a woman aged 30 to 39 with alopecia areata. Some clones in this sample may be carry-over from other donors' samples. The CDR3 runs from the conserved cysteine through the conserved F or W. A D gene is named only where the DNA matches it firmly. The size of a clone is reported for some rows only, either as once, few or many, or as a class for expanded clones.

j_gene	v_gene	abundance	d_gene	CDR3aa	CDR3nt
TRBJ2-5	TRBV6-1	many	.	CASSLTGREETQYF	TGTGCCAGCAGCCTTACCGGGAGAGAAGAGACCCAGTACTTC
TRBJ1-5	TRBV12-3/TRBV12-4	many	TRBD1	CASSLGTGAQPQHF	TGTGCCAGCAGTTTAGGGACAGGGGCTCAGCCCCAGCATTTT
TRBJ2-7	TRBV6-5	many	.	CASNRDNEQYF	TGTGCCAGCAACCGGGACAACGAGCAGTACTTC
TRBJ2-7	TRBV6-4	many	.	CASSDPQNSYEQYF	TGTGCCAGCAGTGACCCCCAGAACTCCTACGAGCAGTACTTC
TRBJ2-2	TRBV27	many	.	CASSLLSGPGELFF	TGTGCCAGCAGTTTACTATCAGGACCCGGGGAGCTGTTTTTT
TRBJ1-5	TRBV20-1	many	TRBD1	CSVTGGGNQPQHF	TGCAGTGTAACAGGGGGCGGCAATCAGCCCCAGCATTTT
TRBJ1-1	TRBV6-5	.	TRBD1	CASKPGQGAGGAFF	TGTGCCAGCAAACCGGGACAGGGGGCGGGGGGAGCTTTCTTT
TRBJ1-2	TRBV12-3/TRBV12-4	once	.	CAGSPEVGYGYTF	TGTGCCGGCAGTCCTGAGGTAGGATATGGCTACACCTTC
TRBJ1-5	TRBV28	few	TRBD1	CASSLTMDRLRPQHF	TGTGCCAGCAGTTTAACTATGGACAGGTTAAGGCCCCAGCATTTT
TRBJ1-2	TRBV15	.	TRBD1	CATSRDLDRVLGYTF	TGTGCCACCAGCAGAGATCTGGACAGGGTTTTAGGCTACACCTTC
TRBJ1-1	TRBV27	few	.	CASTPGWGAGTEAFF	TGTGCCAGCACCCCTGGGTGGGGCGCGGGAACTGAAGCTTTCTTT
TRBJ2-5	TRBV7-9	medium-sized	.	CASRDGTGAIQETQYF	TGTGCCAGCAGGGACGGAACGGGGGCGATCCAAGAGACCCAGTACTTC
TRBJ1-1	TRBV4-1	many	TRBD1	CASSRDRGSGTEAFF	TGCGCCAGCAGCCGGGACAGGGGTTCGGGCACTGAAGCTTTCTTT
TRBJ2-6	TRBV6-2/TRBV6-3	many	.	CASSYSSGANVLTF	TGTGCCAGCAGTTACAGCTCTGGGGCCAACGTCCTGACTTTC
TRBJ2-7	TRBV12-3/TRBV12-4	.	TRBD2	CASTKAGGATAFEHEQYF	TGTGCCAGCACCAAGGCGGGGGGGGCGACGGCCTTCGAGCACGAGCAGTACTTC
TRBJ2-5	TRBV3-2	many	.	CASSQVFLVGIQETQYF	TGTGCCAGCAGCCAAGTTTTTCTTGTCGGGATTCAAGAGACCCAGTACTTC
TRBJ2-4	TRBV5-4	many	.	CASSLSLAPNIQYF	TGTGCCAGCAGCTTGTCTCTAGCCCCAAACATTCAGTACTTC
TRBJ2-3	TRBV3-1	many	.	CASSQEGLTDTQYF	TGTGCCAGCAGCCAAGAAGGGTTAACAGATACGCAGTATTTT
TRBJ2-3	TRBV6-6	few	TRBD2	CASRPPGLAGGLADTQYF	TGTGCCAGCAGACCCCCGGGACTAGCGGGGGGGCTGGCAGATACGCAGTATTTT
TRBJ1-3	TRBV6-6	.	TRBD1	CASSNRGGSGNTIYF	TGTGCCAGCAGCAACAGGGGAGGTTCGGGAAACACCATATATTTT
TRBJ2-7	TRBV25-1	.	.	CARDLGTPYF	TGTGCCAGAGACCTCGGGACGCCCTACTTC
TRBJ2-1	TRBV2	many	.	CASSAQLWGASYNEQFF	TGTGCCAGCAGTGCACAACTTTGGGGTGCCTCCTACAATGAGCAGTTCTTC
TRBJ1-6	TRBV12-3/TRBV12-4	few	TRBD1	CASSFQGDSPLHF	TGTGCCAGCAGTTTCCAGGGGGATTCACCCCTCCACTTT
TRBJ1-2	TRBV6-5	many	.	CASSYSLMGDSNYGYTF	TGTGCCAGCAGTTACTCCCTAATGGGGGACTCCAACTATGGCTACACCTTC
TRBJ2-3	TRBV7-9	few	.	CASSFSLRVEDTQYF	TGTGCCAGCAGCTTCTCGTTGAGAGTGGAGGATACGCAGTATTTT
TRBJ2-3	TRBV7-8	.	.	CASNVGGSTDTQYF	TGTGCCAGCAACGTTGGGGGTAGCACAGATACGCAGTATTTT
TRBJ2-3	TRBV6-2/TRBV6-3	.	TRBD1	CASSFTSRDRGSKGSTDTQYF	TGTGCCAGCAGTTTCACGAGCCGGGACAGGGGTTCTAAAGGTAGCACAGATACGCAGTATTTT
TRBJ2-1	TRBV5-4	.	TRBD2	CASSLARGGGKNEQFF	TGTGCCAGCAGCTTGGCCCGGGGGGGGGGCAAAAATGAGCAGTTCTTC
TRBJ2-1	TRBV7-2	few	.	CASSFRQTYNEQFF	TGTGCCAGCAGCTTCAGACAGACCTACAATGAGCAGTTCTTC
TRBJ1-1	TRBV14	many	.	CASSPQRNTEAFF	TGTGCCAGCAGCCCCCAGAGGAACACTGAAGCTTTCTTT
TRBJ2-7	TRBV20-1	.	.	CSARDLQLSSYEQYF	TGCAGTGCTAGAGATCTCCAACTTTCCTCCTACGAGCAGTACTTC
TRBJ2-7	TRBV20-1	many	TRBD2	CSARQPGLVRYEQYF	TGCAGTGCTAGACAACCGGGACTAGTGAGATACGAGCAGTACTTC
TRBJ1-1	TRBV6-6	few	TRBD1	CASTTGVFTEAFF	TGTGCCAGCACTACAGGGGTTTTCACTGAAGCTTTCTTT
TRBJ2-7	TRBV15	few	.	CATSRDISYEQYF	TGTGCCACCAGCAGAGATATCTCCTACGAGCAGTACTTC
TRBJ1-1	TRBV7-8	few	.	CASSAGTMNTEAFF	TGTGCCAGCAGCGCAGGGACAATGAACACTGAAGCTTTCTTT
TRBJ2-4	TRBV21-1	few	.	CASSKEGCVGQRSRLAKNIQYF	TGTGCCAGCAGCAAAGAAGGATGTGTAGGACAACGGTCCAGATTAGCCAAAAACATTCAGTACTTC
TRBJ1-1	TRBV6-2/TRBV6-3	few	.	CASSFGQRRTEAFF	TGTGCCAGCAGTTTCGGACAACGGAGGACTGAAGCTTTCTTT
TRBJ1-1	TRBV12-3/TRBV12-4	many	.	CASSFLRGFEAFF	TGTGCCAGCAGTTTTCTGAGGGGCTTTGAAGCTTTCTTT
TRBJ2-3	TRBV20-1	many	TRBD1	CSAPPGTGTDTQYF	TGCAGTGCCCCCCCCGGGACAGGGACAGATACGCAGTATTTT
TRBJ2-3	TRBV10-3	.	.	CAHASTDTQYF	TGTGCCCATGCTAGCACAGATACGCAGTATTTT
TRBJ2-3	TRBV6-5	.	.	CASSYSFRRSTDTQYF	TGTGCCAGCAGTTACTCGTTCAGGAGGAGCACAGATACGCAGTATTTT
TRBJ1-2	TRBV4-3	few	.	CASSQERGNYGYTF	TGCGCCAGCAGCCAAGAACGGGGGAACTATGGCTACACCTTC
TRBJ1-6	TRBV4-1	.	.	CASSPPGRANNSPLHF	TGCGCCAGCAGCCCCCCTGGGAGGGCCAATAATTCACCCCTCCACTTT
TRBJ2-1	TRBV6-5	.	.	CASSHDLSSYNEQFF	TGTGCCAGCAGCCATGACCTGAGCTCCTACAATGAGCAGTTCTTC
TRBJ2-1	TRBV6-4	many	TRBD2	CASSDSTRGDYNEQFF	TGTGCCAGCAGTGACTCGACGCGGGGGGACTACAATGAGCAGTTCTTC
TRBJ1-1	TRBV9	many	TRBD1	CASSRPSGTGYMNTEAFF	TGTGCCAGCAGCCGTCCCTCTGGGACAGGATACATGAACACTGAAGCTTTCTTT
TRBJ1-5	TRBV20-1	.	.	CSASPGVNQPQHF	TGCAGTGCTAGTCCAGGGGTCAATCAGCCCCAGCATTTT
TRBJ2-1	TRBV12-3/TRBV12-4	many	TRBD2	CASSRGGGDEQFF	TGTGCCAGCAGTCGCGGGGGGGGGGATGAGCAGTTCTTC
TRBJ2-7	TRBV6-1	many	TRBD2	CASRSGGTFGEQYF	TGTGCCAGCAGGTCGGGAGGCACTTTTGGCGAGCAGTACTTC
TRBJ1-1	TRBV9	many	.	CASSMEPYMNTEAFF	TGTGCCAGCAGCATGGAGCCGTACATGAACACTGAAGCTTTCTTT
TRBJ1-5	TRBV20-1	few	TRBD1	CSASEPGQPFLQPQHF	TGCAGTGCTAGTGAACCGGGACAGCCTTTTCTTCAGCCCCAGCATTTT
TRBJ1-2	TRBV12-3/TRBV12-4	few	TRBD1	CASSGTGRGYTF	TGTGCCAGCAGCGGGACAGGGAGAGGCTACACCTTC
TRBJ2-5	TRBV19	many	TRBD1	CASQANRGQETQYF	TGTGCCAGTCAAGCGAACAGGGGACAAGAGACCCAGTACTTC